The 9 T cell receptor beta chains in this list originate from one sample, sequenced in a study of T cell repertoires and HLA-DP antigens. What these receptors recognize is not known. Some clones are missing from TCRdb's copy, which holds only in-frame ones; the method was immunoSEQ multiplex PCR. The sample lists more than 90,000 clones, nearly 95% seen once, with approximately 0.29% in the top ten. Sequencing input: CD4+ T cells from PBMCs. The receptors were sampled from a woman between 18 and 29 years old in good health and CMV-seronegative.

The chain employs TRBV27 and TRBJ2-3; D not resolved. CDR1 and CDR2 (germline): MNHEY, SMNVEV (reference sequence). Trimming shortened V by 5 bases and J by 0 bases, and 12 bases separated the two germline ends. This CDR3 comprises 15 residues. The CDR3 reads CASSKGRFSTDTQYF. The CDR3, as DNA: TGTGCCAGCAGTAAAGGACGGTTTAGCACAGATACGCAGTATTTT.

This chain uses TRBV19 with TRBJ1-1; D is undetermined. Trimming took off 6 bases at V and 2 bases at J, with 13 bases between the two ends. The CDR3 consists of 14 residues. Germline V gene lookup returns CDR1 LNHDA and CDR2 SQIVND (reference sequence). The CDR3 DNA reads as TGTGCCAGTAGGTTAGCAGAGATTAACACTGAAGCTTTCTTT. Protein product: CASRLAEINTEAFF.

V is TRBV4-1 and J is TRBJ1-1, with D unclear. The CDR3 has 15 residues. The germline CDR1 and CDR2 sequences are MGHRA and YSYEKL. V lost 1 base and J lost 9, with 18 bases in between. CDR3 coding DNA: TGCGCCAGCAGCCAAGGTTTGGGAACCAGCCTAAAAGCTTTCTTT. Amino acid sequence: CASSQGLGTSLKAFF.

This clone occurred a few times. This sequence joins TRBV4-1 and TRBJ1-2; a weak D match, TRBD1 (5 bases). V lost 4 bases to trimming and J lost 5 bases, with 14 bases between them. Germline CDR1 MGHRA, CDR2 YSYEKL. This CDR3 is 14 amino acids long. As DNA, the CDR3 is TGCGCCAGCAGCCCCCGTGGGGGGTCGTATGGCTACACCTTC. Its protein is CASSPRGGSYGYTF.

The rearrangement joins TRBV19 to TRBJ1-3; possible D gene TRBD1, 5 bases. Germline CDR1 is LNHDA and CDR2 is SQIVND (reference sequence). The CDR3 loop spans 17 amino acids. V shed 3 bases and J shed 0 bases, with 15 bases lying between them. CDR3 sequence reads: CASSINFDSSSGNTIYF. Here the CDR3 DNA reads TGTGCCAGTAGTATTAATTTCGACAGTAGCTCTGGAAACACCATATATTTT.

The chain has TRBV6-5 and TRBJ2-7; the D gene is possibly TRBD1 (6 bases). Germline V CDR1 and CDR2: MNHEY, SVGAGI. V was shortened by 5 bases and J by 0 bases, with 11 bases between the two germline ends. This CDR3 region has 14 residues. The CDR3 protein is CASSRTTGSYEQYF. The CDR3 DNA reads as TGTGCCAGCAGTCGTACGACAGGCTCCTACGAGCAGTACTTC.

This chain joins TRBV15 and TRBJ2-7; TRBD2 agrees at 9 bases. V shed 5 bases, J shed 3 bases, and the junction held 14 bases outside the gene matches. The CDR3 is 17 amino acids. Germline V gene data show CDR1 as LNHNV and CDR2 as YYDKDF (reference sequence). For the CDR3, the DNA is TGTGCCACCAGCCGAAAGTTACAAGCGGGAGGAAGCTACGAGCAGTACTTC. Translation: CATSRKLQAGGSYEQYF.

The chain has TRBV7-3 and TRBJ2-6, with D possibly TRBD2 on 6 matching bases. Trimming pared 5 bases from V and 2 bases from J, leaving 10 bases between. Germline CDR1 reads SGHTA; CDR2 reads FQGTGA. The CDR3 runs to 15 residues. CDR3 sequence reads: CASSPWGAGANVLTF. The CDR3, as DNA: TGTGCCAGCAGCCCCTGGGGGGCTGGGGCCAACGTCCTGACTTTC. The whole variable domain, filled in from reference TRBV7-3 and TRBJ2-6, reads GAGVSQTPSNKVTEKGKYVELRCDPISGHTALYWYRQSLGQGPEFLIYFQGTGAADDSGLPNDRFFAVRPEGSVSTLKIQRTERGDSAVYLCASSPWGAGANVLTFGAGSRLTVL.

V is TRBV30 and J is TRBJ2-5; D assignment may be TRBD1 or TRBD2 (6 bases each). This CDR3 is 14 amino acids long. From germline, CDR1 is GTSNPN and CDR2 SVGIG (reference sequence). V was cut by 2 bases and J by 1 base, with 11 bases left in between. The CDR3 protein is CAWSLGGSQETQYF. The CDR3 DNA follows: TGTGCCTGGAGTCTAGGGGGGTCCCAAGAGACCCAGTACTTC.